These 27 T cell receptor beta chains came from one sample sequenced in a study of cytomegalovirus exposure and HLA in healthy donors. Researchers ran the PCR with 60 Vbeta and 13 Jbeta primers. Method: immunoSEQ multiplex PCR; TCRdb's copy keeps in-frame clones and lacks some. The sample has 150,000 to 200,000 clones; roughly 77% are singletons. The sequenced sample consisted of PBMCs. The receptor set was obtained from a woman in her 40s in good health and CMV-seropositive.

V and J are TRBV10-1 and TRBJ1-1, with TRBD1 identical over 7 bases. The CDR3 extends over 13 amino acids. With V trimmed by 6 bases and J by 1 base, 2 bases remained unmatched. CDR1 is WNHNN and CDR2 is SYGVQD in the germline V gene (reference sequence). The CDR3: CASRTGPNTEAFF. The CDR3 nucleotides read TGCGCCAGCAGGACAGGGCCGAACACTGAAGCTTTCTTT.

The chain carries TRBV6-5 and TRBJ2-3; 7 nucleotides match TRBD2. The CDR3 loop spans 14 amino acids. V shed 6 bases and J 3 bases; nucleotides not matched to a gene: 6. Germline V CDR1 and CDR2: MNHEY, SVGAGI. The DNA of the CDR3 is TGTGCCAGCAGATTGGGGGGGACTACAGATACGCAGTATTTT. This gives the protein CASRLGGTTDTQYF.

This rearrangement joins TRBV7-9 to TRBJ2-5, with TRBD1 matching over 9 bases. The DNA end is more similar to TRBJ2-7, so the J call may be wrong. This CDR3 is 13 amino acids long. The germline CDR1 and CDR2 sequences are SEHNR and FQNEAQ (reference sequence). The CDR3 is CASSFGQGSEQYF. The CDR3 nucleotides read TGTGCCAGCAGCTTCGGACAGGGGAGCGAGCAGTACTTC.

The J gene is TRBJ2-1, the V gene TRBV28, with D possibly TRBD2 on 6 matching bases. The CDR3 loop spans 16 amino acids. Germline assignment: CDR1 MDHEN and CDR2 SYDVKM. Between the trimmed V and J ends, which lost 6 bases and 6 bases, there was a span of 21 bases. DNA of the CDR3: TGTGCCAGCAGCTCTGCCGGGACTGGAAAGATCAATGAGCAGTTCTTC. Protein: CASSSAGTGKINEQFF.

The chain carries TRBV18 and TRBJ2-7, with 8 bases lining up with TRBD2. Germline CDR1 is KGHSH and CDR2 is LQKENI. The CDR3 contains 16 residues. After removal of 2 bases from V and 7 bases from J, the junction contained 13 bases not matched to a gene. For the CDR3, the DNA is TGTGCCAGCTCACCAGGGGGACTAGGTCCTGTGGGGGAGCAGTACTTC. The encoded protein is CASSPGGLGPVGEQYF.

This clone showed up just once. The rearrangement joins TRBV7-9 to TRBJ2-3, with TRBD2 matching over 10 bases. Germline CDR1 SEHNR, CDR2 FQNEAQ (reference sequence). Trimming took 3 bases from V and 0 from J; bases not matched to a gene: 9. This CDR3 is built from 18 residues. CDR3 sequence (DNA): TGTGCCAGCAGCTTTCCAGCGGGAGGGCGGCACAGCACAGATACGCAGTATTTT. Translation: CASSFPAGGRHSTDTQYF.

The chain recombines TRBV4-2 with TRBJ2-3; 7 bases match TRBD2. The CDR3 loop spans 15 amino acids. The ends lost 3 bases at V and 5 bases at J; junction bases unmatched: 8. Germline-derived CDR1 and CDR2 are LGHNA and YNFKEQ. The CDR3 spells CASSHGAGIGDTQYF. In DNA form, the CDR3 reads TGTGCCAGCAGCCACGGAGCGGGAATTGGAGATACGCAGTATTTT.

The chain couples TRBV7-9 to TRBJ1-1; D not resolved. The germline gives CDR1 SEHNR, CDR2 FQNEAQ (reference sequence). The germline V and J ends were trimmed by 5 bases and 4 bases, with 8 bases remaining between them. The CDR3 contains 12 residues. For the CDR3, the DNA is TGTGCCAGCAGCATGGAGGCCACTGAAGCTTTCTTT. Residues: CASSMEATEAFF.

The chain uses TRBV2 and TRBJ2-5; TRBD2 agrees at 13 bases. Germline loops: CDR1 SNHLY, CDR2 FYNNEI. CDR3 size: 15 residues. V lost 4 bases, J lost 2 bases, and 1 base stayed unmatched. CDR3 amino acids: CASSGGLAGQETQYF. In nucleotides, the CDR3 is TGTGCCAGCAGTGGGGGACTAGCGGGGCAAGAGACCCAGTACTTC.

This chain uses TRBV19 with TRBJ2-2; 9 bases are a match to TRBD1. The CDR3 is made up of 15 amino acids. Unmatched junction bases numbered 4, after V lost 8 bases and J lost 0 bases. Germline CDR1 reads LNHDA; CDR2 reads SQIVND (reference sequence). The CDR3 nucleotides read TGTGCCAGTTCCACAGGGGGCGCGAACACCGGGGAGCTGTTTTTT. Amino acid sequence: CASSTGGANTGELFF.

The chain joins TRBV10-2 to TRBJ2-7; D possibly corresponds to TRBD1 (5 bases). The CDR3 runs 11 residues. Germline-derived CDR1 and CDR2 are WSHSY and SAAADI. V lost 7 bases and J lost 4, with 8 bases in between. This CDR3 is CASTKGYEQYF. DNA for the CDR3: TGCGCCAGCACTAAGGGGTACGAGCAGTACTTC.

The chain couples TRBV30 to TRBJ1-2; perhaps TRBD1 as D (5 bases). CDR1 is GTSNPN and CDR2 is SVGIG in the germline V gene (reference sequence). V shed 5 bases and J shed 2 bases, with 18 bases lying between them. This CDR3 region has 15 residues. CDR3 protein: CAWLRSGLYNYGYTF. The DNA of the CDR3 is TGTGCCTGGCTAAGGTCAGGGCTATACAACTATGGCTACACCTTC.

This clone was counted once. The chain has TRBV2 and TRBJ1-5, with a possible D match to TRBD1 (5 bases). This CDR3 is built from 13 residues. The V gene's germline CDR1 is SNHLY and CDR2 FYNNEI. V dropped 7 bases and J dropped 1 base, with 8 bases sitting between them. The CDR3 nucleotides are TGTGCCAGCAACGACAGAAGCAATCAGCCCCAGCATTTT. This codes for CASNDRSNQPQHF. The full variable domain, rest sourced from reference TRBV2 and TRBJ1-5, is EPEVTQTPSHQVTQMGQEVILRCVPISNHLYFYWYRQILGQKVEFLVSFYNNEISEKSEIFDDQFSVERPDGSNFTLKIRSTKLEDSAMYFCASNDRSNQPQHFGDGTRLSIL.

This clone occurred once. The V call is TRBV7-2, the J call TRBJ2-7; 12 bases line up with TRBD2. CDR1 SGHTA and CDR2 FQGNSA come from the germline V gene. The CDR3 length is 16 residues. Trimming removed 4 bases from V and 7 bases from J; junction bases left unmatched: 11. The CDR3 loop is CASSYPQTSGRAEQYF. CDR3 DNA: TGTGCCAGCAGCTACCCACAGACTAGCGGGAGAGCAGAGCAGTACTTC.

The chain has TRBV7-2 and TRBJ2-7; no clear D gene. Germline V gives CDR1 SGHTA, CDR2 FQGNSA. CDR3 length: 13 residues. Trimming took 3 bases from V and 2 from J, leaving 8 bases between them. The CDR3: CASSFVSTYEQYF. The CDR3 DNA follows: TGTGCCAGCAGCTTTGTTTCCACCTACGAGCAGTACTTC.

V is TRBV28 and J is TRBJ2-3; 8 bases fit TRBD1. Germline V gene sequence: CDR1 MDHEN, CDR2 SYDVKM. The CDR3 runs to 14 residues. Trimming took 5 bases from V and 2 from J; bases not matched to a gene: 3. The CDR3 here is CASSDRGHTDTQYF. CDR3 DNA: TGTGCCAGCAGTGACAGGGGCCACACAGATACGCAGTATTTT.

The chain employs TRBV28 and TRBJ2-2, with D perhaps matching TRBD2 (6 bases). Trimming took 3 bases from V and 7 from J, leaving 9 bases between them. Germline CDR1 is MDHEN and CDR2 is SYDVKM. This CDR3 region has 13 residues. The CDR3 DNA is TGTGCCAGCAGTTTCATGCGGGGCGGGGAGCTGTTTTTT. Protein product: CASSFMRGGELFF.

The rearrangement links TRBV5-1 to TRBJ2-7; D possibly corresponds to TRBD1 (6 bases). Germline lookup yields CDR1 SGHRS and CDR2 YFSETQ. The CDR3 length is 15 residues. V shed 0 bases and J shed 0 bases, with 10 bases lying between them. The CDR3 nucleotides are TGCGCCAGCAGCTTGGCCCCAGGGGCCTCCTACGAGCAGTACTTC. Its protein is CASSLAPGASYEQYF.

The chain is built from TRBV30 and TRBJ2-7; D not certain. The germline V gene has CDR1 GTSNPN and CDR2 SVGIG (reference sequence). CDR3 length equals 12 residues. V was trimmed by 5 bases and J by 1 base, leaving 9 bases between them. The CDR3, as DNA: TGTGCCTGGTCTCTCCTATCCTACGAGCAGTACTTC. It encodes CAWSLLSYEQYF.

J is TRBJ1-1 and V is TRBV18; 10 bases agree with TRBD1. The CDR3 has 15 amino acids. The trim removed 7 bases at V and 1 base at J, leaving 6 bases unmatched. Germline CDR1 and CDR2: KGHSH and LQKENI. CDR3 nucleotides: TGTGCCAGCTTCGCGGACAGGGGGTCGAACACTGAAGCTTTCTTT. Amino acids: CASFADRGSNTEAFF.

The V gene is TRBV5-1, the J gene TRBJ2-1, with TRBD1 identical over 7 bases. The CDR3 is made up of 19 amino acids. CDR1 is SGHRS, CDR2 YFSETQ, per germline. Trimming cost V 3 bases and J 4 bases; bases outside gene matches: 19. CDR3 residues: CASSSAAGGPNPLYNEQFF. The CDR3 DNA is TGCGCCAGCAGCTCGGCAGCAGGGGGTCCAAATCCGTTATACAATGAGCAGTTCTTC.

The chain is built from TRBV23-1 and TRBJ2-7; no definite D call. TRBV23-1 is placed among ORFs of uncertain function. The CDR3 is made up of 15 amino acids. V was cut by 4 bases and J by 0 bases, with 13 bases left in between. CDR3 sequence reads: CASSRSVSDSYEQYF. The CDR3 bases are TGCGCCAGCAGTCGCTCGGTCTCCGACTCCTACGAGCAGTACTTC.

The chain combines TRBV15 with TRBJ2-7; D unresolved. Trimming removed 0 bases from V and 2 bases from J, with 8 bases in between. CDR1 and CDR2 from the germline V gene are LNHNV and YYDKDF (reference sequence). This CDR3 is built from 14 residues. CDR3 protein: CATSRDAEPYEQYF. CDR3 coding DNA: TGTGCCACCAGCAGAGATGCGGAGCCCTACGAGCAGTACTTC.

V usage is TRBV5-6 and J usage is TRBJ1-2, with a weak D call TRBD1 (6 bases). CDR1 and CDR2 from the germline V gene are SGHDT and YYEEEE. CDR3 length: 18 amino acids. The V gene lost 3 bases and the J gene lost 0 bases, with 21 bases spanning the gap. The CDR3 here is CASSSLTGVYSSNYGYTF. CDR3 nucleotide sequence: TGTGCCAGCAGCTCACTGACAGGCGTATACTCCTCTAACTATGGCTACACCTTC.

The V gene is TRBV4-2, the J gene TRBJ2-1, with TRBD2 identical over 14 bases. CDR1 and CDR2 (germline): LGHNA, YNFKEQ. Losses at the gene ends were 7 bases for V and 7 bases for J; bases not matched to a gene: 6. The CDR3 spans 15 residues. The CDR3 region has the DNA TGTGCCAGCAAGACTAGCGGGAGGGCCTGGAATGAGCAGTTCTTC. The encoded protein is CASKTSGRAWNEQFF.

The chain uses TRBV11-2 and TRBJ1-1; D is unresolved. The CDR3 is made up of 15 amino acids. The germline V and J ends were trimmed by 5 bases and 0 bases, with 13 bases remaining between them. CDR1 and CDR2 from the germline V gene are SGHAT and FQNNGV. DNA for the CDR3: TGTGCCAGCAGCAAACCGGGGAGTATGAACACTGAAGCTTTCTTT. Translation: CASSKPGSMNTEAFF. The variable domain in full, completed from reference TRBV11-2 and TRBJ1-1, reads EAGVAQSPRYKIIEKRQSVAFWCNPISGHATLYWYQQILGQGPKLLIQFQNNGVVDDSQLPKDRFSAERLKGVDSTLKIQPAKLEDSAVYLCASSKPGSMNTEAFFGQGTRLTVV.

The J gene is TRBJ2-5, the V gene TRBV5-1; 8 bases align to TRBD1. The CDR3 extends over 14 amino acids. The V gene's germline CDR1 is SGHRS and CDR2 YFSETQ. After removal of 2 bases from V and 4 bases from J, the junction contained 4 bases not matched to a gene. As DNA, the CDR3 is TGCGCCAGCAGCTTACAGGGGGGCCTAGAGACCCAGTACTTC. Protein sequence: CASSLQGGLETQYF.